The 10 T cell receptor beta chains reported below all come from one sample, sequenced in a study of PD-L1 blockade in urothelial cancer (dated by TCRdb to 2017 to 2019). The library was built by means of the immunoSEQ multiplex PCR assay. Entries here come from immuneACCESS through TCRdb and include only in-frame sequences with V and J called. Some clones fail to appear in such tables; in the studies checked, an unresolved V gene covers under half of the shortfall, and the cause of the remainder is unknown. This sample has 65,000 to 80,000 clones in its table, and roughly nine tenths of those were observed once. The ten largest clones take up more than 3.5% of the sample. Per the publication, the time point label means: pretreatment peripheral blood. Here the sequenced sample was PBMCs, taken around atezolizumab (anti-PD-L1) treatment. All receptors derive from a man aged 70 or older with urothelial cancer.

This CDR3 is CASSPSSTGVSAKNIQYF. DNA of the CDR3: TGTGCCAGCAGCCCAAGCAGCACAGGGGTCTCCGCCAAAAACATTCAGTACTTC. The rearrangement joins TRBV7-2 to TRBJ2-4, with 7 positions matching TRBD1. The CDR3 consists of 18 residues. CDR1 and CDR2 from the germline V gene are SGHTA and FQGNSA. V gave up 5 bases and J gave up 1 base; unmatched junction bases: 14.

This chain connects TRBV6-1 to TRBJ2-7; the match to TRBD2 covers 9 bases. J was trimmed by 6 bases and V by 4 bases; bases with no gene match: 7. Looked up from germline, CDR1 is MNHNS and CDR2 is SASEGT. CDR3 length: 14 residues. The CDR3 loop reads CASSATGLAFEQYF. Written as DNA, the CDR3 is TGTGCCAGCAGTGCGACGGGACTAGCCTTCGAGCAGTACTTC.

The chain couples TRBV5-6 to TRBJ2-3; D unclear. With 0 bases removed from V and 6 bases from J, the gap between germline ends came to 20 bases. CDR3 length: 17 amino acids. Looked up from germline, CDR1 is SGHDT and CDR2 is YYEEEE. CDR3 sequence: CASSLEITSPSSDTQYF. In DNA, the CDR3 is TGTGCCAGCAGCTTGGAGATCACTTCTCCGTCTTCGGATACGCAGTATTTT.

In DNA, the CDR3 is TGTGCCAGCAGCTTAACGGGACAGGGCACAGATACGCAGTATTTT. This encodes CASSLTGQGTDTQYF. The chain employs TRBV7-9 and TRBJ2-3; 8 bases fit TRBD1. Trimming at V came to 2 bases and at J to 1 base, leaving 2 bases not matched to a gene. This CDR3 has 15 residues. The germline V gene encodes CDR1 SEHNR and CDR2 FQNEAQ (reference sequence).

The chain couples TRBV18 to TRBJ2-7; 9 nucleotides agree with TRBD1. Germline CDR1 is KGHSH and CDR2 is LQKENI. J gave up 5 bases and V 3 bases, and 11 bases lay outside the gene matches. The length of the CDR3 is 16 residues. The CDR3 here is CASSPSLAGTGNEQYF. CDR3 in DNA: TGTGCCAGCTCACCCTCTCTTGCCGGGACAGGGAACGAGCAGTACTTC.

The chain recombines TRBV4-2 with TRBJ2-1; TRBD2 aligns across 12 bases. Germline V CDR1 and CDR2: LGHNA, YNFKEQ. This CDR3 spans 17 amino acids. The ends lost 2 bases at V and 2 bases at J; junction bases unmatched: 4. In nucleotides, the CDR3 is TGTGCCAGCAGCCAACTACGGACTAGCGGGACCTACAATGAGCAGTTCTTC. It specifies CASSQLRTSGTYNEQFF.

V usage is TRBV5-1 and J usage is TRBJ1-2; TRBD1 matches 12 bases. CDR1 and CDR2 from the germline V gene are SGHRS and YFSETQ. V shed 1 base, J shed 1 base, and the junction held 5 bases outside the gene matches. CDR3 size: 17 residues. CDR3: CASSLWGQGADNYGYTF. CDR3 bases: TGCGCCAGCAGCTTGTGGGGACAGGGGGCGGATAACTATGGCTACACCTTC.

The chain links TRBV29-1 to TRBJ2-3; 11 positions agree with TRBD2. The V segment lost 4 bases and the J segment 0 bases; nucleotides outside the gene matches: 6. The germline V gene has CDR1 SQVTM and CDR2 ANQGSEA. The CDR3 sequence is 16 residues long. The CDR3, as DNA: TGCAGCGTTGCGTTAACTAGCGGGGGTAGCACAGATACGCAGTATTTT. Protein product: CSVALTSGGSTDTQYF.

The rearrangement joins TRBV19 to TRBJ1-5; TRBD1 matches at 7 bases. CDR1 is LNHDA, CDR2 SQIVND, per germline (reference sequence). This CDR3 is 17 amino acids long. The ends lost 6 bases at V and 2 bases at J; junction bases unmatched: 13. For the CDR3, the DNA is TGTGCCAGTAGACCGACGAGGGGGCTAAGGGGCAATCAGCCCCAGCATTTT. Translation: CASRPTRGLRGNQPQHF.

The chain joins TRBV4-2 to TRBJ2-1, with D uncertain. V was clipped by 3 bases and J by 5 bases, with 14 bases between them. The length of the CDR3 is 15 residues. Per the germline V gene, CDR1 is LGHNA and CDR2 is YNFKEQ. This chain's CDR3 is CASSHPGQLNNEQFF. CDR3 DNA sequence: TGTGCCAGCAGCCACCCTGGGCAACTCAACAATGAGCAGTTCTTC.